One and the same sample provided the 3 T cell receptor beta chains below, sequenced in a study of identical twins. TCRdb analysed the 5' RACE reads with MiXCR anew, one entry per CDR3 protein. The sample lists some 790,000 distinct CDR3 sequences, approximately 18% occurring once. The same sample was also used in a study of T cells expressing NK-cell markers.

Source material: PBMCs. Receptors originate from a young woman in good health.

This clonotype showed up just a few times. The chain employs TRBV10-3 and TRBJ2-1; 7 positions agree with TRBD2. The J segment lost 8 bases and the V segment lost 6 bases, leaving 13 bases of the junction unmatched. Germline CDR1 is ENHRY and CDR2 is SYGVKD. This CDR3 spans 15 amino acids. CDR3 in DNA: TGTGCCATCAGAAGTTTGCGGGAGACGATAGATGAGCAGTTCTTC. This gives the protein CAIRSLRETIDEQFF.

This clonotype was detected a few times. The V and J genes are TRBV12-3 or TRBV12-4 and TRBJ2-7; 9 bases line up with TRBD2. This CDR3 contains 17 residues. J lost 3 bases, V lost 6 bases, and 15 bases had no gene match. The CDR3, as DNA: TGTGCCAGCAGCCCGATTGTAACTAGCGGGTTATTCTACGAGCAGTACTTC. This encodes CASSPIVTSGLFYEQYF.

This clonotype has ten or more counts. The J gene is TRBJ2-1, the V gene TRBV11-2; maybe TRBD2 (7 bases). This CDR3 region has 12 residues. Germline loops: CDR1 SGHAT, CDR2 FQNNGV. Trimming cost V 4 bases and J 9 bases, with 10 bases left between them. The CDR3 coding sequence is TGTGCCAGCAGCTGGGGGGGCGGTGAGCAGTTCTTC. It specifies CASSWGGGEQFF.